This TCR beta chain was sequenced for a study of a mutant IDH1 vaccine in newly diagnosed glioma. Study in general: There were 62.5% males and roughly 38% females among treated patients, whose mean age was about 38 years. Patients previously underwent radiotherapy, temozolomide, or both, and most underwent both. Whole-study results and caveats: Seemingly, top peripheral T cell clonotype changes bore no relation to pseudoprogression. Of the patients, 80% to 95% had vaccine-induced immune responses.

The time point here: baseline, week 1 (first vaccination visit). Indicated treatment: pre-vaccination baseline after standard-of-care therapy. The CDR3 is made up of 15 amino acids. V dropped 4 bases and J dropped 2 bases, with 12 bases sitting between them. Per germline, CDR1 MNHEY and CDR2 SVGAGI. About this clone: The antigen remains undetermined.

The repertoire was sequenced with immunoSEQ multiplex PCR; TCRdb's copy has only in-frame clones and lacks some. The sample includes roughly 84,000 clones, about 80% of them seen just once. This material consisted of PBMCs, taken from a glioma patient treated with radiotherapy, temozolomide or both. The receptor was derived from a man in his forties with glioma. Some clones in this sample may be carry-over from other donors' samples. This chain connects TRBV6-5 to TRBJ2-1, with a weak D call TRBD2 (6 bases). For the CDR3, the DNA is TGTGCCAGCAGTTTTAGCGGTAACCCCTACAATGAGCAGTTCTTC. This sequence encodes CASSFSGNPYNEQFF.